The 25 T cell receptor beta chains below all came from one sample that was sequenced in a study of OX40 agonist ivuxolimab in advanced cancers. Repertoires were generated with immunoSEQ multiplex PCR, while TCRdb's copy carries only in-frame clones and drops some. The sample holds over 55,000 clones, 65% to 85% seen once. The sample here was CD4+ or CD8+ T cells sorted from blood, taken in a trial of the OX40 agonist ivuxolimab. These receptors came from an adult with an advanced solid tumor such as melanoma, head and neck, liver or kidney cancer.

The rearrangement uses TRBV4-1 and TRBJ2-1; possible D gene TRBD2, 6 bases. CDR3 length: 14 amino acids. The V end was cut by 6 bases, the J end by 5 bases, with 14 bases between. CDR1 is MGHRA, CDR2 YSYEKL, per germline. The CDR3 region has the DNA TGCGCCAGCAGTTTCCGGGAGTCACACAATGAGCAGTTCTTC. Encoded protein: CASSFRESHNEQFF.

The chain recombines TRBV21-1 with TRBJ1-5; the tabulated D call, TRBD1, remains unverified against the DNA. TRBV21-1 is labeled a pseudogene. The CDR3 is 14 residues long. The CDR3 nucleotides are TGTGCCAGCAGCCGTCAGGGGCCTGATCAGCCCCAGCATTTT. Protein: CASSRQGPDQPQHF.

This clone was seen once. The rearrangement joins TRBV2 to TRBJ2-6; TRBD1 or TRBD2 may be the D gene (5 bases each). The CDR3 sequence is 15 residues long. V gave up 4 bases and J gave up 2 bases, with 9 bases separating them. Germline CDR1 is SNHLY and CDR2 is FYNNEI. CDR3 nucleotides: TGTGCCAGCAGTGGAGGGGTAGCTGGGGCCAACGTCCTGACTTTC. Residues: CASSGGVAGANVLTF. The complete variable domain, with remaining parts taken from reference TRBV2 and TRBJ2-6, reads EPEVTQTPSHQVTQMGQEVILRCVPISNHLYFYWYRQILGQKVEFLVSFYNNEISEKSEIFDDQFSVERPDGSNFTLKIRSTKLEDSAMYFCASSGGVAGANVLTFGAGSRLTVL.

The chain joins TRBV11-1 to TRBJ1-2; 12 bases agree with TRBD1. The germline CDR1 and CDR2 sequences are SGHAT and FQDESV (reference sequence). The CDR3 is 14 amino acids. The J segment lost 6 bases and the V segment lost 5 bases, leaving 4 bases of the junction unmatched. The CDR3 DNA sequence: TGTGCCAGCAGCCCACGGGACAGGGGGCATGGCTACACCTTC. Translated, it gives CASSPRDRGHGYTF.

J is TRBJ2-2 and V is TRBV5-4; the D gene is possibly TRBD1 (6 bases). Deletions cut 4 bases from V and 6 bases from J, with 13 bases between. Germline V gives CDR1 SGHNT, CDR2 YYREEE (reference sequence). The CDR3 contains 14 residues. Written as DNA, the CDR3 is TGTGCCAGCAGCCTAACAGGGATAGCCGGGGAGCTGTTTTTT. Protein: CASSLTGIAGELFF.

This clone was found once. V and J are TRBV7-6 and TRBJ1-5, with a possible D match to TRBD1 (5 bases). The germline V gene encodes CDR1 SGHVS and CDR2 FNYEAQ. V lost 4 bases and J 4 bases, leaving 11 bases between the germline ends. The CDR3 totals 14 residues. The CDR3 reads CASSSLGGNQPQHF. The CDR3, as DNA: TGTGCCAGCAGCTCTCTGGGGGGGAATCAGCCCCAGCATTTT.

This clone appeared a single time. The chain employs TRBV5-1 and TRBJ2-2; D call uncertain. V lost 0 bases and J lost 5, with 5 bases in between. CDR1 SGHRS and CDR2 YFSETQ come from the germline V gene. This CDR3 is 13 amino acids long. CDR3 sequence (DNA): TGCGCCAGCAGCTTGGCTGGGACCGGGGAGCTGTTTTTT. Translating gives CASSLAGTGELFF.

V gene TRBV27 combines with J gene TRBJ2-5, with 12 bases that match TRBD2. V gave up 5 bases and J gave up 5 bases; unmatched junction bases: 12. The length of the CDR3 is 17 residues. Germline loops: CDR1 MNHEY, CDR2 SMNVEV (reference sequence). The CDR3 protein is CASSRRLAGGSSETQYF. In nucleotides, the CDR3 is TGTGCCAGCAGTCGGCGGCTAGCGGGGGGGTCGAGTGAGACCCAGTACTTC.

This clone has at least ten counts. The J gene is TRBJ2-2, the V gene TRBV2, with D possibly being TRBD1 (5 bases). The germline gives CDR1 SNHLY, CDR2 FYNNEI. The CDR3 covers 15 residues. V was cut by 4 bases and J by 4 bases, with 13 bases left in between. The CDR3 spells CASSAGLTGTGELFF. The DNA for the CDR3 is TGTGCCAGCAGTGCAGGGCTCACGGGCACCGGGGAGCTGTTTTTT.

The V call is TRBV2, the J call TRBJ2-3; unclear D gene. V was clipped by 6 bases and J by 2 bases, with 12 bases between them. CDR3 length: 14 amino acids. Germline CDR1 SNHLY, CDR2 FYNNEI. CDR3 coding DNA: TGTGCCAGCAGGGGCGAGACCTACACAGATACGCAGTATTTT. Protein: CASRGETYTDTQYF.

This clone was seen a few times. Here the CDR3 reads CASSSGQNQPQHF. CDR3 nucleotide sequence: TGTGCCAGCAGCTCCGGACAAAATCAGCCCCAGCATTTT. This chain uses TRBV7-7 with TRBJ1-5; possibly TRBD1 for D (5 bases). This CDR3 spans 13 amino acids. V was shortened by 4 bases and J by 4 bases, with 8 bases between the two germline ends. Germline lookup yields CDR1 SSHAT and CDR2 FNYEAQ (reference sequence).

The chain recombines TRBV2 with TRBJ1-4; D might be TRBD1 (5 bases). This CDR3 is built from 12 residues. Germline V CDR1 and CDR2: SNHLY, FYNNEI. V lost 6 bases to trimming and J lost 7 bases, with 9 bases between them. CDR3 protein: CASSPRAEKLFF. The CDR3 nucleotides are TGTGCCAGCAGCCCCAGGGCTGAAAAACTGTTTTTT.

This chain connects TRBV7-2 to TRBJ1-5; D may be TRBD1 (6 bases). The CDR3 has 15 residues. V was shortened by 5 bases and J by 6 bases, with 17 bases between the two germline ends. Germline loops: CDR1 SGHTA, CDR2 FQGNSA. In DNA, the CDR3 is TGTGCCAGCAGCATCAGGGGCGGGGGACGTCAGCCCCAGCATTTT. Translating gives CASSIRGGGRQPQHF.

The rearrangement links TRBV29-1 to TRBJ1-2, with D unresolved. Per the germline V gene, CDR1 is SQVTM and CDR2 is ANQGSEA. V lost 2 bases to trimming and J lost 10 bases, with 11 bases between them. CDR3 length: 11 residues. CDR3 residues: CSVETQGPYTF. The CDR3 DNA sequence: TGCAGCGTTGAAACCCAAGGCCCCTACACCTTC. Full variable domain (remainder filled in from reference TRBV29-1 and TRBJ1-2): SAVISQKPSRDICQRGTSLTIQCQVDSQVTMMFWYRQQPGQSLTLIATANQGSEATYESGFVIDKFPISRPNLTFSTLTVSNMSPEDSSIYLCSVETQGPYTFGSGTRLTVV.

Comments on this clone: The sample contains more than one DNA sequence encoding this CDR3. The rearrangement joins TRBV4-1 to TRBJ1-1; D ambiguous. Germline lookup yields CDR1 MGHRA and CDR2 YSYEKL. V gave up 8 bases and J gave up 1 base, with 14 bases separating them. This CDR3 is built from 14 residues. The CDR3 spells CASRGVLKNTEAFF. CDR3 nucleotide sequence: TGCGCCAGCCGCGGGGTTTTAAAGAACACTGAAGCTTTCTTT.

This chain links TRBV28 with TRBJ1-2, with D unclear. CDR3 size: 13 residues. Trimming took 8 bases from V and 4 from J, leaving 14 bases between them. CDR1 MDHEN and CDR2 SYDVKM come from the germline V gene. Here the CDR3 reads CASGNAQFYGYTF. The DNA of the CDR3 is TGTGCCAGCGGAAACGCACAATTCTATGGCTACACCTTC.

The gene calls are TRBV27 and TRBJ2-1, with TRBD2 matching over 12 bases. In germline, CDR1 is MNHEY, CDR2 SMNVEV (reference sequence). This CDR3 contains 19 residues. Germline trimming cut 7 bases from V and 0 bases from J; bases unmatched to any gene: 13. The CDR3 DNA sequence: TGTGCCAGCACCACCTTTCGGACTAGCGGGACTTACTCCTACAATGAGCAGTTCTTC. This encodes CASTTFRTSGTYSYNEQFF.

The CDR3 nucleotides are TGTGCCAGCAGTCTAAGCCTTAATCAGCCCCAGCATTTT. Its translation: CASSLSLNQPQHF. The chain carries TRBV2 and TRBJ1-5; D gene unclear. V was shortened by 5 bases and J by 4 bases, with 9 bases between the two germline ends. Germline CDR1 SNHLY, CDR2 FYNNEI. This CDR3 has 13 amino acids.

As DNA, the CDR3 is TGTGCCAGCAGTGAATCGAGGGATGAGCAGTTCTTC. Its translation: CASSESRDEQFF. V is TRBV27 and J is TRBJ2-1; maybe TRBD2 (5 bases). Trimming took 5 bases from V and 8 from J, leaving 10 bases between them. The CDR3 runs 12 residues. From germline, CDR1 is MNHEY and CDR2 SMNVEV (reference sequence).

The CDR3 reads CASREGTSGRGSYEQYF. The CDR3 DNA reads TGCGCCAGCAGGGAGGGGACTAGCGGGAGGGGTTCCTACGAGCAGTACTTC. The genes are TRBV10-2 and TRBJ2-7, with 16 bases fitting TRBD2. V trimming: 6 bases; J trimming: 1 base; junction bases outside the gene matches: 6. Germline loops: CDR1 WSHSY, CDR2 SAAADI. This CDR3 spans 17 amino acids.

This chain joins TRBV4-1 and TRBJ1-4; D is uncertain. Germline CDR1 and CDR2: MGHRA and YSYEKL. The V and J ends lost 3 bases and 0 bases respectively, with 14 bases between them. This CDR3 spans 17 amino acids. The CDR3 sequence is CASSQNLGGSTNEKLFF. For the CDR3, the DNA is TGCGCCAGCAGCCAGAACCTCGGAGGCTCAACTAATGAAAAACTGTTTTTT.

Remarks on this clone: Other DNA sequences in the same sample also yield this CDR3. The genes are TRBV4-2 and TRBJ2-3; D is ambiguous. The CDR3 has 13 residues. Germline CDR1 is LGHNA and CDR2 is YNFKEQ. V lost 4 bases and J 0 bases, leaving 5 bases between the germline ends. In nucleotides, the CDR3 is TGTGCCAGCAGCCTAACCAGCACAGATACGCAGTATTTT. Translating gives CASSLTSTDTQYF.

V is TRBV5-6 and J is TRBJ1-5, with TRBD1 identical over 7 bases. This CDR3 region has 16 residues. V lost 3 bases, J lost 0 bases, and 6 bases stayed unmatched. The germline V gene encodes CDR1 SGHDT and CDR2 YYEEEE. The DNA for the CDR3 is TGTGCCAGCAGCTCAACAGGGGATTATAGCAATCAGCCCCAGCATTTT. It specifies CASSSTGDYSNQPQHF.

In its sample, this clone was seen a few times. V usage is TRBV5-1 and J usage is TRBJ1-3; unclear D gene. This CDR3 contains 14 residues. V lost 0 bases to trimming and J lost 3 bases, with 7 bases between them. CDR1 is SGHRS and CDR2 is YFSETQ in the germline V gene. CDR3 bases: TGCGCCAGCAGCTTGGGGGTTGGTGGAAACACCATATATTTT. Amino acids: CASSLGVGGNTIYF.

The V gene is TRBV5-1, the J gene TRBJ2-7, with 10 bases identical to TRBD2. This CDR3 contains 15 residues. With V trimmed by 0 bases and J by 4 bases, 4 bases remained unmatched. Looked up from germline, CDR1 is SGHRS and CDR2 is YFSETQ. In DNA, the CDR3 is TGCGCCAGCAGCTTGGGACTAGCGGGTTCTTACGAGCAGTACGTC. It encodes CASSLGLAGSYEQYV.